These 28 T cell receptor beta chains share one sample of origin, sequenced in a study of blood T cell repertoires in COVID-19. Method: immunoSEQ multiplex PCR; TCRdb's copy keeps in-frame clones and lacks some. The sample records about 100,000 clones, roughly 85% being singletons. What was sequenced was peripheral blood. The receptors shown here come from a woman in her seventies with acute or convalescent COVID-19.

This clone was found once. The CDR3 protein is CASSQGAGTEAFF. CDR3 sequence (DNA): TGTGCCAGCTCACAGGGGGCTGGGACTGAAGCTTTCTTT. The chain has TRBV18 and TRBJ1-1, with 7 bases matching TRBD1. CDR3 length: 13 residues. Trimming took 4 bases from V and 5 from J; bases not matched to a gene: 4. Germline-derived CDR1 and CDR2 are KGHSH and LQKENI.

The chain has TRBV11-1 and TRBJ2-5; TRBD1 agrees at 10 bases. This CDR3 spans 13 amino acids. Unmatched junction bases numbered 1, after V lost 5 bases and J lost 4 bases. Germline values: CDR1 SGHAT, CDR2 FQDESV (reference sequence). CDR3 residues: CASSRDRGETQYF. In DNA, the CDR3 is TGTGCCAGCAGCAGGGACAGGGGAGAGACCCAGTACTTC.

The CDR3: CASSPRGLGVNQPQHF. The CDR3 nucleotides are TGTGCCAGCAGTCCCAGGGGGCTGGGGGTCAATCAGCCCCAGCATTTT. The rearrangement links TRBV6-2 or TRBV6-3 to TRBJ1-5, with 8 bases lining up with TRBD1. J gave up 3 bases and V 5 bases, and 9 bases lay outside the gene matches. This CDR3 spans 16 amino acids. Germline assignment: CDR1 MNHEY and CDR2 SVGEGT.

CDR3 amino acids: CASRREGAQETQYF. For the CDR3, the DNA is TGTGCCAGTAGGCGTGAGGGGGCTCAAGAGACCCAGTACTTC. This chain connects TRBV19 to TRBJ2-5; 7 bases agree with TRBD1. This CDR3 region has 14 residues. Per germline, CDR1 LNHDA and CDR2 SQIVND (reference sequence). The V segment lost 6 bases and the J segment 2 bases; nucleotides outside the gene matches: 6.

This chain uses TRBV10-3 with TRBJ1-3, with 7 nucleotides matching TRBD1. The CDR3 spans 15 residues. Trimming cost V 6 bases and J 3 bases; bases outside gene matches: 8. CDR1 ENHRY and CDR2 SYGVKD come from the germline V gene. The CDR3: CAISPGQTVGNTIYF. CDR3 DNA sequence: TGTGCCATCAGCCCGGGACAGACCGTTGGAAACACCATATATTTT.

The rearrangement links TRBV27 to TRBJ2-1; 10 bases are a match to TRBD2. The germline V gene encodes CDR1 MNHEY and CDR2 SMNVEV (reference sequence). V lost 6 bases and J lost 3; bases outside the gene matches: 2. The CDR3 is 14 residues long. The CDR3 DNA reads TGTGCCAGCAGCATAGCGGGGGGCTACAATGAGCAGTTCTTC. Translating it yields CASSIAGGYNEQFF.

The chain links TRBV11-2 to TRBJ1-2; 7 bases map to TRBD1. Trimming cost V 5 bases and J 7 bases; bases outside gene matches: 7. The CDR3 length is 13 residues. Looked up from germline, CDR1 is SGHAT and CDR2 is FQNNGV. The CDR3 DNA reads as TGTGCCAGCAGCGCGACAGGGATCACTGGCTACACCTTC. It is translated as CASSATGITGYTF.

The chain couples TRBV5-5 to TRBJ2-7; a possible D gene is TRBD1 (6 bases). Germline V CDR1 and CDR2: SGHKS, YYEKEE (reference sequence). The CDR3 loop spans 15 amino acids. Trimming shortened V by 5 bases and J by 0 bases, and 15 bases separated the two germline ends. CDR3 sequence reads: CASSRFGQSSYEQYF. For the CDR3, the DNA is TGTGCCAGCAGTCGTTTCGGACAGAGCTCCTACGAGCAGTACTTC.

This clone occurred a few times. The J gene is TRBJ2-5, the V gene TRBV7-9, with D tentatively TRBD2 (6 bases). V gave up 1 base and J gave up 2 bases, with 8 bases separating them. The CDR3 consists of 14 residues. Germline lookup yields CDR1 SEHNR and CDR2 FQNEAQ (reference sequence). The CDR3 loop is CASSLGTTQETQYF. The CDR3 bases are TGTGCCAGCAGCTTAGGGACTACTCAAGAGACCCAGTACTTC.

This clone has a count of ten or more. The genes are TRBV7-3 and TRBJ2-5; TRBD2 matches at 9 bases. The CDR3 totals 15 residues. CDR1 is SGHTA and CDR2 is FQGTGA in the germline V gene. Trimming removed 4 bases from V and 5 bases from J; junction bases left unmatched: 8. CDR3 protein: CASSSQSGGMETQYF. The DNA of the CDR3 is TGTGCCAGCAGCTCGCAAAGCGGGGGGATGGAGACCCAGTACTTC.

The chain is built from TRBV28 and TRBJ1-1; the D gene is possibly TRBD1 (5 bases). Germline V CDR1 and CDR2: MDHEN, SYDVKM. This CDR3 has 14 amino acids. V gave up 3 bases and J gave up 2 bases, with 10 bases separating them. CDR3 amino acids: CASSLGGGNTEAFF. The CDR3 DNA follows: TGTGCCAGCAGTTTGGGGGGTGGTAACACTGAAGCTTTCTTT.

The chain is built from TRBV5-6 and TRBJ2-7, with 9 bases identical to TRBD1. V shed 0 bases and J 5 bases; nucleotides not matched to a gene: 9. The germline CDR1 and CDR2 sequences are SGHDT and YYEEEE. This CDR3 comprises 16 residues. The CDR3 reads CASSLDPGQGLNEQYV. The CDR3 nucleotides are TGTGCCAGCAGCTTGGACCCGGGACAGGGTCTCAACGAGCAGTACGTC.

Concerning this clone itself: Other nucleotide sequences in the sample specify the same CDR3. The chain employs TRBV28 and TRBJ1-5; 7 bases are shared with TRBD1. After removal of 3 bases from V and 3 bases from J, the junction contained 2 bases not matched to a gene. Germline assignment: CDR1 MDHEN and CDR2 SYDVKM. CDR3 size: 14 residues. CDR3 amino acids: CASSLGQPNQPQHF. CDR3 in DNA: TGTGCCAGCAGTTTGGGACAGCCCAATCAGCCCCAGCATTTT.

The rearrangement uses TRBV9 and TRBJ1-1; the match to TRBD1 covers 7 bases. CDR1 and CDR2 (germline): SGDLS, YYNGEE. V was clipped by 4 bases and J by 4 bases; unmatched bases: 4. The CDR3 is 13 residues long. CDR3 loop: CASSTPGGTEAFF. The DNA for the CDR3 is TGTGCCAGCAGCACCCCAGGGGGCACTGAAGCTTTCTTT. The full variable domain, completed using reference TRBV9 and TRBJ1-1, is DSGVTQTPKHLITATGQRVTLRCSPRSGDLSVYWYQQSLDQGLQFLIQYYNGEERAKGNILERFSAQQFPDLHSELNLSSLELGDSALYFCASSTPGGTEAFFGQGTRLTVV.

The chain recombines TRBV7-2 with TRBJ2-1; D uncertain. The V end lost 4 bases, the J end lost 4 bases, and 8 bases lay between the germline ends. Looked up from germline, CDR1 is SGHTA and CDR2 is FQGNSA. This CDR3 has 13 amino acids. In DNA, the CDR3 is TGTGCCAGCAGCTCCCCAGGTTACAATGAGCAGTTCTTC. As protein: CASSSPGYNEQFF.

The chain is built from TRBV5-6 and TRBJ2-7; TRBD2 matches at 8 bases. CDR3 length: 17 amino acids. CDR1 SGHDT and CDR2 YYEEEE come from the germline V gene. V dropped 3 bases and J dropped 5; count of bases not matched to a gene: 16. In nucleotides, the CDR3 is TGTGCCAGCAGCTCCCTCAAAGAGCGGGGGTCTAGGCACGAGCAGTACGTC. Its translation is CASSSLKERGSRHEQYV.

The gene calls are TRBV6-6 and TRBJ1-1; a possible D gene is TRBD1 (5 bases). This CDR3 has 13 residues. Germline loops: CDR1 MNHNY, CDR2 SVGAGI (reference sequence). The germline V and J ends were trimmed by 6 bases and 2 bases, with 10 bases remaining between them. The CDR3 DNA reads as TGTGCCAGCAGCTCAGGGTTTAACACTGAAGCTTTCTTT. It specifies CASSSGFNTEAFF.

The CDR3 DNA reads as TGTGCCAGCAGCCCCCTGGCGGAGGGTTATAACATTCAGTACTTC. Its protein product is CASSPLAEGYNIQYF. The V call is TRBV9, the J call TRBJ2-4; perhaps TRBD2 as D (6 bases). V shed 4 bases and J shed 7 bases, with 18 bases lying between them. Germline V lookup: CDR1 SGDLS, CDR2 YYNGEE. The CDR3 is 15 residues long.

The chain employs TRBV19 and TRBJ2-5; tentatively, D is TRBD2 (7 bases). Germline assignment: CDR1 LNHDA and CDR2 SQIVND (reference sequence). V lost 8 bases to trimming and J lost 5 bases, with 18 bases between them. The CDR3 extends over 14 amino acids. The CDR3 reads CASSRGGIIETQYF. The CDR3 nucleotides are TGTGCCAGTTCGAGGGGGGGGATAATTGAGACCCAGTACTTC.

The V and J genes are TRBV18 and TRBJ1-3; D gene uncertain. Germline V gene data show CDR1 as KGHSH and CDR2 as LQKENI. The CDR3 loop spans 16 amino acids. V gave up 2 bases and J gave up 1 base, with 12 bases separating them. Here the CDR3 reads CASSPSSSPSGNTIYF. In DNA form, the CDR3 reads TGTGCCAGCTCACCATCTAGTTCACCATCTGGAAACACCATATATTTT.

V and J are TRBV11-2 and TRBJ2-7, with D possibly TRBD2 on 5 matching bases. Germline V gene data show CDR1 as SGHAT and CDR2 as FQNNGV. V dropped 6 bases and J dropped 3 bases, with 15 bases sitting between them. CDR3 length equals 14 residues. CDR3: CASRPPGMRYEQYF. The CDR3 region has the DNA TGTGCCAGCAGACCTCCCGGGATGCGCTACGAGCAGTACTTC.

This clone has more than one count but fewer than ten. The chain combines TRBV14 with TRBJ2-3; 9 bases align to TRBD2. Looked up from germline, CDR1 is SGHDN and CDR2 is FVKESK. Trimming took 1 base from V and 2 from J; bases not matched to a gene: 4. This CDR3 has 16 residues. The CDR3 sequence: CASSQGTSAFTDTQYF. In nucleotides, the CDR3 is TGTGCCAGCAGCCAAGGGACTAGCGCCTTCACAGATACGCAGTATTTT.

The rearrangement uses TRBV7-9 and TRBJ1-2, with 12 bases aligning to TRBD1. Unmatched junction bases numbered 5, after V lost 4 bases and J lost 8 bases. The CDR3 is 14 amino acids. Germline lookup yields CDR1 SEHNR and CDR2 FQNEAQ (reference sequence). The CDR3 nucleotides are TGTGCCAGCAGCTCTGGGACAGGGGGCTGGGGCTACACCTTC. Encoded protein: CASSSGTGGWGYTF.

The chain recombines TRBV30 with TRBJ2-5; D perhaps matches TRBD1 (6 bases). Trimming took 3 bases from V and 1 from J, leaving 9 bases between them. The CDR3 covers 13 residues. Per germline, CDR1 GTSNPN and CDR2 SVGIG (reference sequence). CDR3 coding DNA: TGTGCCTGGAGGGGGGCGATCCAAGAGACCCAGTACTTC. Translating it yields CAWRGAIQETQYF.

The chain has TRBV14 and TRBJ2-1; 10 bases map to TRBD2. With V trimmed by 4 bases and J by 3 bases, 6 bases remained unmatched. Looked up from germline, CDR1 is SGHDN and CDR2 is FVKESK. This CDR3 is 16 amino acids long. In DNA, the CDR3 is TGTGCCAGCAGCCGCCTAGCGGGGGCCCTCTACAATGAGCAGTTCTTC. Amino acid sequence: CASSRLAGALYNEQFF.

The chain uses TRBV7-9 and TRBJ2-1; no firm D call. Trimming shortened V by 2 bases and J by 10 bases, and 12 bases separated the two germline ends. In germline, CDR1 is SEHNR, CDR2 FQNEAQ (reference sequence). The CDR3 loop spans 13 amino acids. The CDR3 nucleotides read TGTGCCAGCAGCTTACCCAACTTACGGGAGCAGTTCTTC. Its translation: CASSLPNLREQFF.

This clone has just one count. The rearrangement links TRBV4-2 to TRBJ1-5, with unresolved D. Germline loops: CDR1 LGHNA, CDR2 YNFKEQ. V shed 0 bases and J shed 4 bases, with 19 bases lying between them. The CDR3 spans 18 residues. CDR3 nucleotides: TGTGCCAGCAGCCAAGAAATGGTACCGGGAATAGAGAATCAGCCCCAGCATTTT. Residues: CASSQEMVPGIENQPQHF.

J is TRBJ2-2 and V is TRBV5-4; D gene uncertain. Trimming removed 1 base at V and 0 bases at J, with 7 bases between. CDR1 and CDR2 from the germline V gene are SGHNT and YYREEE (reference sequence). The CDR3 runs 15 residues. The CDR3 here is CASSLKRANTGELFF. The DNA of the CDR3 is TGTGCCAGCAGCTTGAAACGGGCGAACACCGGGGAGCTGTTTTTT. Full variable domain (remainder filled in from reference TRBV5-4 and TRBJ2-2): ETGVTQSPTHLIKTRGQQVTLRCSSQSGHNTVSWYQQALGQGPQFIFQYYREEENGRGNFPPRFSGLQFPNYSSELNVNALELDDSALYLCASSLKRANTGELFFGEGSRLTVL.